This T cell receptor beta chain was retrieved from a study of blood T cell repertoires in COVID-19. Whole-study context: Spain, Italy and the United States supplied samples that represented acute and convalescent COVID-19. T cells, B-cell-depleted T cells, or PBMCs supplied cDNA or gDNA.

In the original workflow: By means of reference gene primer amplification, nucleated cell counts were estimated. The protocol was immunoSEQ multiplex PCR, while the TCRdb copy is restricted to in-frame clones and leaves out a portion. The V and J calls and clone size come from that table; D and trimming were worked out from the DNA. The sample includes under 75,000 clones, roughly 85% of them seen just once. Sequencing was performed on peripheral blood. This TCR derives from a man aged 30 to 39 with acute or convalescent COVID-19.

The CDR3 loop is CASSLLQANSPLHF. The DNA for the CDR3 is TGTGCCAGCAGCTTATTACAGGCCAACTCACCCCTCCACTTT. The chain combines TRBV7-9 with TRBJ1-6; possible D gene TRBD1, 5 bases. The length of the CDR3 is 14 residues. V lost 2 bases to trimming and J lost 10 bases, with 12 bases between them. Germline-derived CDR1 and CDR2 are SEHNR and FQNEAQ (reference sequence). The whole variable domain, filled in from reference TRBV7-9 and TRBJ1-6, reads DTGVSQNPRHKITKRGQNVTFRCDPISEHNRLYWYRQTLGQGPEFLTYFQNEAQLEKSRLLSDRFSAERPKGSFSTLEIQRTEQGDSAMYLCASSLLQANSPLHFGNGTRLTVT.